This T cell receptor (beta chain) was obtained from a study of blood T cells in healthy people across ages. Across the study: Template switching captured about one barcoded beta molecule per two T cells.

Each donor supplied roughly 9 milliliters of peripheral blood. As to this clonotype: No antigen is known for it.

The use of a sample-barcoded 5' primer and a J-beta primer mix characterized a second PCR of roughly 6 to 11 cycles. A template-switch adaptor that had 12 random nucleotides put a tag on each cDNA molecule. TCRdb independently ran MiXCR on the 5' RACE reads; one entry per CDR3 protein. The data show hundreds of thousands of distinct CDR3 sequences, 49% seen once. General study points: The authors considered diversity estimates from one million T cells to be underestimates.

V lost 0 bases and J 2 bases, leaving 10 bases between the germline ends. Germline lookup yields CDR1 SGHAT and CDR2 FQNNGV. CDR3 length: 16 residues. The clonotype comes from a woman in her fifties or sixties in good health. The sequencing input was blood. The chain employs TRBV11-2 and TRBJ1-4; D is unclear. The CDR3 nucleotides read TGTGCCAGCAGCTTAGAGCCCCGGGCCACTAATGAAAAACTGTTTTTT. This sequence encodes CASSLEPRATNEKLFF.